This T cell receptor beta chain was profiled in a study of T cell responses to AZD1222 COVID-19 vaccine. V lost 3 bases and J lost 10; bases outside the gene matches: 10. Germline lookup yields CDR1 GTSNPN and CDR2 SVGIG (reference sequence). CDR3 length: 14 residues. Repertoires were generated with immunoSEQ multiplex PCR, while TCRdb's copy carries only in-frame clones and drops some. Among approximately 120,000 clones listed, around 89% were seen once. The sample in question was peripheral blood, obtained on day 0 of MenACWY control vaccination. The receptor comes from an adult in good health. The rearrangement joins TRBV30 to TRBJ2-3, with 10 bases matching TRBD2. DNA of the CDR3: TGTGCCTGGAGCGTAACCTGGACTAGCGGCCCGCAGTATTTT. This encodes CAWSVTWTSGPQYF.